The source of this T cell receptor beta chain is a study of T cells in Graves' hyperthyroidism and ophthalmopathy. Using RNA transcripts as the source, TCR beta CDR3 regions were amplified. With the HTBI primer set, the TCR CDR3 went through a first round of RT-PCR. TCRdb reprocessed the multiplex PCR reads via MiXCR and lists one record per CDR3 protein. Of 700,000 or so distinct CDR3 sequences in the sample, more than 12% were seen once. The specimen was blood. This receptor was identified in a woman between 50 and 59 years old with Graves' ophthalmopathy.

CDR3 residues: CAIRDRGRENTEAFF. The CDR3 DNA sequence: TGTGCCATAAGGGACAGGGGAAGAGAAAACACTGAAGCTTTCTTT. J is TRBJ1-1 and V is TRBV10-3; 10 nucleotides align to TRBD1. Germline values: CDR1 ENHRY, CDR2 SYGVKD. With V trimmed by 9 bases and J by 2 bases, 9 bases remained unmatched. CDR3 size: 15 residues.